This T cell receptor (beta chain) is drawn from a study of blood T cell repertoires in COVID-19. Original processing methods: Reference gene primer amplification in the assay estimated nucleated cell counts. Repertoires were generated with immunoSEQ multiplex PCR, while TCRdb's copy carries only in-frame clones and drops some. Clone size and the V and J calls come from that table; the DNA yielded D and trimming. The sample contains some 220,000 clones, approximately 82% of which appear only once. The ends lost 3 bases at V and 7 bases at J; junction bases unmatched: 10. CDR1 and CDR2 (germline): LGHNA, YSLEER. CDR3 length equals 17 residues.

The chain employs TRBV4-3 and TRBJ1-6, with 9 bases lining up with TRBD1. The sample consisted of peripheral blood. The sequence was obtained from a man in his fifties or sixties with active or convalescent COVID-19. As DNA, the CDR3 is TGCGCCAGCAGCCACCTACAGGGGGCTACGGGGAATTCACCCCTCCACTTT. It translates to CASSHLQGATGNSPLHF.